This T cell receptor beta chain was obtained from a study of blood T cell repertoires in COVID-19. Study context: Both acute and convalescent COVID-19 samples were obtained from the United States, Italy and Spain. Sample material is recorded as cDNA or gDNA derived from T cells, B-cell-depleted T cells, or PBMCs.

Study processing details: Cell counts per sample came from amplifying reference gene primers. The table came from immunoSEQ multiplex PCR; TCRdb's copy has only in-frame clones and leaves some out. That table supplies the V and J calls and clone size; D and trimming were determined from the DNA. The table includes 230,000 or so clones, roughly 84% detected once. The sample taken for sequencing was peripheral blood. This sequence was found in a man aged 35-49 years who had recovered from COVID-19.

The CDR3 nucleotides read TGTGCCTGGGACCCGAGCTCTGGAAACACCATATATTTT. Amino acid sequence: CAWDPSSGNTIYF. This chain connects TRBV30 to TRBJ1-3, with D uncertain. This CDR3 is built from 13 residues. With 5 bases removed from V and 0 bases from J, the gap between germline ends came to 8 bases. Germline V gene data show CDR1 as GTSNPN and CDR2 as SVGIG (reference sequence). Drawing the rest from reference TRBV30 and TRBJ1-3, the complete variable domain is SQTIHQWPATLVQPVGSPLSLECTVEGTSNPNLYWYRQAAGRGLQLLFYSVGIGQISSEVPQNLSASRPQDRQFILSSKKLLLSDSGFYLCAWDPSSGNTIYFGEGSWLTVV.